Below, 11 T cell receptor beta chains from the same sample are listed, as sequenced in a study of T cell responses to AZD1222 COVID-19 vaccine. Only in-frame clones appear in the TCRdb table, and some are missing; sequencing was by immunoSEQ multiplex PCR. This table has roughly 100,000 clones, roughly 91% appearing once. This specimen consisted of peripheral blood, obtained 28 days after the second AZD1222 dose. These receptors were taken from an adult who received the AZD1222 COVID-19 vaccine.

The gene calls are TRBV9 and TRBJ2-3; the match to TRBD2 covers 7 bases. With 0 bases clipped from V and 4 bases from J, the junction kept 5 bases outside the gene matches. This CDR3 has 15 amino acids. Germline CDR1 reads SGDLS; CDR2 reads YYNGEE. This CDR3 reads CASSVVERGPDTQYF. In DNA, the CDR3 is TGTGCCAGCAGCGTAGTAGAGCGGGGACCAGATACGCAGTATTTT.

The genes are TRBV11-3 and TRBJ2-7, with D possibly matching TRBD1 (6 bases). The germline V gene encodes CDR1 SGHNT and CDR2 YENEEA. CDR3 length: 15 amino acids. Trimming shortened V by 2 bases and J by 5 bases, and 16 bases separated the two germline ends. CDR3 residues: CASSLTTGSYDEQYF. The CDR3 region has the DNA TGTGCCAGCAGCTTAACAACAGGGTCTTATGACGAGCAGTACTTC.

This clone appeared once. CDR3 bases: TGTGCCAGCAGCCCTGTAGCGGCGAACACCGGGGAGCTGTTTTTT. Its translation: CASSPVAANTGELFF. J is TRBJ2-2 and V is TRBV7-2, with D possibly TRBD2 on 6 matching bases. The V gene lost 5 bases and the J gene lost 0 bases, with 10 bases spanning the gap. The CDR3 consists of 15 residues. From germline, CDR1 is SGHTA and CDR2 FQGNSA. Variable domain in full (rest from reference TRBV7-2 and TRBJ2-2): GAGVSQSPSNKVTEKGKDVELRCDPISGHTALYWYRQSLGQGLEFLIYFQGNSAPDKSGLPSDRFSAERTGGSVSTLTIQRTQQEDSAVYLCASSPVAANTGELFFGEGSRLTVL.

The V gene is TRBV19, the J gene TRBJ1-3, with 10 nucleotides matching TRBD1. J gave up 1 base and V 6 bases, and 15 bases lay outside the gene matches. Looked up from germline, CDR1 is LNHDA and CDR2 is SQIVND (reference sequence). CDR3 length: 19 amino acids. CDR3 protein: CASSLATGTGDISGNTIYF. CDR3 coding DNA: TGTGCCAGTAGCCTCGCGACCGGGACAGGGGACATATCTGGAAACACCATATATTTT.

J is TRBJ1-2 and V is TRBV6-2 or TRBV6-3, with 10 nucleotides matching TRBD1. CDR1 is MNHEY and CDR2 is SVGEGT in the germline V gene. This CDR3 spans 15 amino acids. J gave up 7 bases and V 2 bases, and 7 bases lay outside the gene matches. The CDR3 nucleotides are TGTGCCAGCAGTTACGCTCGGACAGGGGGTGCTGGCTACACCTTC. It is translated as CASSYARTGGAGYTF.

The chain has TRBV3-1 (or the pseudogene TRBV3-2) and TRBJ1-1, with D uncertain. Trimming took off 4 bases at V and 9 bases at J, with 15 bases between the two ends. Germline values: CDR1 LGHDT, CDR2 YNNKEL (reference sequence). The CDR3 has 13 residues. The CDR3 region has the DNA TGTGCCAGCAGCCCGGGTGGTCAGCCACAAGCTTTCTTT. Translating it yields CASSPGGQPQAFF.

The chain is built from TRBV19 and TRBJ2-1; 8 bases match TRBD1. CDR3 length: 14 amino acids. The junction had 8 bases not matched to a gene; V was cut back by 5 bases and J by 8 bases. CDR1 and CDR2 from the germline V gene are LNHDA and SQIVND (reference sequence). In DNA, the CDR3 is TGTGCCAGTAGTCCGCGACAGGGGAGAGATGAGCAGTTCTTC. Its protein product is CASSPRQGRDEQFF.

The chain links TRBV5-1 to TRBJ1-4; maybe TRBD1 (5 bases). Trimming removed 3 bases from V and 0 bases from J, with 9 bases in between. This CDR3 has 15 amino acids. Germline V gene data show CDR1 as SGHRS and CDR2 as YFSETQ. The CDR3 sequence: CASSWGDATNEKLFF. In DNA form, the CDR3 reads TGCGCCAGCAGCTGGGGGGATGCAACTAATGAAAAACTGTTTTTT. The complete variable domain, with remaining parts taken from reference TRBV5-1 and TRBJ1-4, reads KAGVTQTPRYLIKTRGQQVTLSCSPISGHRSVSWYQQTPGQGLQFLFEYFSETQRNKGNFPGRFSGRQFSNSRSEMNVSTLELGDSALYLCASSWGDATNEKLFFGSGTQLSVL.

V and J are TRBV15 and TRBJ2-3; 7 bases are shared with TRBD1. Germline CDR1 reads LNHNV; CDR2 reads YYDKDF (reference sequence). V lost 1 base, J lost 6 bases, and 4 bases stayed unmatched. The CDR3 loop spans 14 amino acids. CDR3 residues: CATSRATGEDTQYF. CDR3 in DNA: TGTGCCACCAGCAGAGCAACAGGGGAGGATACGCAGTATTTT.

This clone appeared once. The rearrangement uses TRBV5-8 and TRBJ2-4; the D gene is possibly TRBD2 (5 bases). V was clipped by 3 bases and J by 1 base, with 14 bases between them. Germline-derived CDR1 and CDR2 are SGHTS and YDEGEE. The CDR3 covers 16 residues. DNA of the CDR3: TGTGCCAGCAGCTCGAGGGATTTAAAGGCCAAAAACATTCAGTACTTC. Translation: CASSSRDLKAKNIQYF.

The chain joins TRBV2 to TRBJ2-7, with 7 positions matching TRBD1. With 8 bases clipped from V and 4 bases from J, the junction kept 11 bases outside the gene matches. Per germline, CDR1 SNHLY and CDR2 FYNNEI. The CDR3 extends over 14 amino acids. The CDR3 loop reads CASEKGTVDYEQYF. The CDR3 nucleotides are TGTGCCAGCGAAAAGGGGACAGTCGATTACGAGCAGTACTTC.